These 26 T cell receptor beta chains originate from one sample sequenced in a study of T-cell memory formation after mild COVID-19. TCRdb reanalysed the 5' RACE reads using MiXCR and keeps one entry per CDR3 protein. The sample holds 120,000 or so distinct CDR3 sequences, more than 15% seen once. Sequenced material: PBMCs or a T cell subset sorted from them (not recorded which). These TCRs come from a man between 18 and 29 years old who had mild COVID-19 (a few samples of this study predate the infection). Cell type and time point are not known.

The chain has TRBV20-1 and TRBJ1-1; D remains unclear. CDR1 is DFQATT, CDR2 SNEGSKA, per germline (reference sequence). V was shortened by 5 bases and J by 0 bases, with 10 bases between the two germline ends. There are 13 residues in the CDR3. The CDR3 reads CSAPSVLNTEAFF. CDR3 sequence (DNA): TGCAGTGCTCCCTCGGTGTTGAACACTGAAGCTTTCTTT.

This clonotype was picked up a small number of times. The chain employs TRBV20-1 and TRBJ2-3; a possible D gene is TRBD1 (5 bases). The V and J ends lost 5 bases and 5 bases respectively, with 11 bases between them. The CDR3 loop spans 12 amino acids. The V gene's germline CDR1 is DFQATT and CDR2 SNEGSKA (reference sequence). The CDR3 DNA follows: TGCAGTGCTCCGAAGGGGCGAGATACGCAGTATTTT. Translating gives CSAPKGRDTQYF.

V is TRBV7-2 and J is TRBJ2-2; D might be TRBD2 (5 bases). The V gene's germline CDR1 is SGHTA and CDR2 FQGNSA. CDR3 size: 14 residues. Trimming shortened V by 1 base and J by 5 bases, and 8 bases separated the two germline ends. The CDR3 here is CASSLERGTGELFF. The CDR3 bases are TGTGCCAGCAGCTTAGAGAGAGGGACCGGGGAGCTGTTTTTT.

This sequence joins TRBV2 and TRBJ2-3; TRBD1 matches 7 bases. The CDR3 length is 13 residues. J lost 11 bases, V lost 0 bases, and 5 bases had no gene match. Germline CDR1 is SNHLY and CDR2 is FYNNEI. The CDR3, as DNA: TGTGCCAGCAGTGAAGCACAGGGGCTCTTGCAGTATTTT. Protein: CASSEAQGLLQYF.

The sample holds many counts of this clonotype. This chain connects TRBV10-3 to TRBJ2-1, with 9 bases fitting TRBD2. Trimming cost V 2 bases and J 6 bases; bases outside gene matches: 5. From germline, CDR1 is ENHRY and CDR2 SYGVKD. The CDR3 has 15 amino acids. CDR3 residues: CAISEQAGGSNEQFF. The CDR3 DNA is TGTGCCATCAGTGAGCAAGCGGGGGGCAGCAATGAGCAGTTCTTC.

J is TRBJ1-6 and V is TRBV6-2 or TRBV6-3, with a weak D call TRBD1 (6 bases). Trimming shortened V by 4 bases and J by 4 bases, and 11 bases separated the two germline ends. The CDR3 contains 15 residues. The germline V gene encodes CDR1 MNHEY and CDR2 SVGEGT. CDR3 in amino acids: CASSSQGTYNSPLHF. The CDR3 bases are TGTGCCAGCAGTTCACAGGGAACATATAATTCACCCCTCCACTTT.

The chain joins TRBV9 to TRBJ2-3; D is possibly TRBD2 (6 bases). The CDR3 totals 14 residues. Trimming left V 2 bases short and J 6 bases short, with 13 bases between. The germline V gene has CDR1 SGDLS and CDR2 YYNGEE. CDR3 protein: CASSVQWEADTQYF. CDR3 nucleotide sequence: TGTGCCAGCAGCGTCCAGTGGGAGGCGGATACGCAGTATTTT.

In this sample, this clonotype turned up many times. The gene calls are TRBV6-5 and TRBJ2-7, with 7 bases identical to TRBD2. The length of the CDR3 is 13 residues. CDR1 is MNHEY, CDR2 SVGAGI, per germline. The V gene end was trimmed by 5 bases and the J gene end by 7 bases; junction bases not matched to a gene: 8. CDR3 loop: CASSSPGGREQYV. The CDR3 DNA reads TGTGCCAGCAGTAGCCCCGGGGGGAGGGAGCAGTACGTC.

This clonotype was detected only a few times. V and J are TRBV5-6 and TRBJ2-5; 8 nucleotides line up with TRBD1. Germline lookup yields CDR1 SGHDT and CDR2 YYEEEE. Losses at the gene ends were 4 bases for V and 1 base for J; bases not matched to a gene: 3. This CDR3 has 14 residues. CDR3 sequence (DNA): TGTGCCAGCAGCAGACAGGGGTTCCAAGAGACCCAGTACTTC. The encoded protein is CASSRQGFQETQYF. Using reference TRBV5-6 and TRBJ2-5 for the parts outside the CDR3, the full variable domain is DAGVTQSPTHLIKTRGQQVTLRCSPKSGHDTVSWYQQALGQGPQFIFQYYEEEERQRGNFPDRFSGHQFPNYSSELNVNALLLGDSALYLCASSRQGFQETQYFGPGTRLLVL.

The chain recombines TRBV5-1 with TRBJ1-4, with D maybe TRBD1 (5 bases). Deletions cut 2 bases from V and 14 bases from J, with 16 bases between. Germline V gene lookup returns CDR1 SGHRS and CDR2 YFSETQ. The CDR3 totals 13 residues. This CDR3 is CASSFQGSGVLFF. Here the CDR3 DNA reads TGCGCCAGCAGCTTTCAGGGCTCCGGTGTTCTGTTTTTT.

In its sample, this clonotype was seen a few times. V gene TRBV28 combines with J gene TRBJ2-7; tentatively, D is TRBD1 or TRBD2 (6 bases each). Trimming removed 11 bases at V and 2 bases at J, with 19 bases between. The CDR3 totals 14 residues. Germline assignment: CDR1 MDHEN and CDR2 SYDVKM. This CDR3 reads CASGGQAVPYEQYV. The CDR3 nucleotides are TGTGCCTCTGGGGGGCAGGCGGTCCCCTACGAGCAGTACGTC.

The CDR3 reads CSARSASNQELFF. In DNA form, the CDR3 reads TGCAGTGCTAGATCGGCAAGCAACCAGGAGCTGTTTTTT. The chain joins TRBV20-1 to TRBJ2-2; D is undetermined. The CDR3 is 13 amino acids. The germline gives CDR1 DFQATT, CDR2 SNEGSKA (reference sequence). V was trimmed by 2 bases and J by 10 bases, leaving 14 bases between them.

The chain uses TRBV5-1 and TRBJ2-7, with D hard to call. Germline V gene sequence: CDR1 SGHRS, CDR2 YFSETQ. This CDR3 is built from 13 residues. V lost 6 bases to trimming and J lost 0 bases, with 10 bases between them. The CDR3 bases are TGCGCCAGCAAAGAGGAGAGCTCCTACGAGCAGTACTTC. Its translation: CASKEESSYEQYF. The whole variable domain, filled in from reference TRBV5-1 and TRBJ2-7, reads KAGVTQTPRYLIKTRGQQVTLSCSPISGHRSVSWYQQTPGQGLQFLFEYFSETQRNKGNFPGRFSGRQFSNSRSEMNVSTLELGDSALYLCASKEESSYEQYFGPGTRLTVT.

V is TRBV6-2 or TRBV6-3 and J is TRBJ2-5; a possible D gene is TRBD2 (5 bases). This CDR3 has 13 amino acids. V gave up 5 bases and J gave up 4 bases, with 11 bases separating them. CDR1 and CDR2 (germline): MNHEY, SVGEGT. The CDR3 bases are TGTGCCAGCAGTGACCTTGCGGGAGAGACCCAGTACTTC. Residues: CASSDLAGETQYF.

The rearrangement uses TRBV7-6 and TRBJ2-3; 7 bases agree with TRBD2. The V gene end was trimmed by 5 bases and the J gene end by 3 bases; junction bases not matched to a gene: 8. There are 15 residues in the CDR3. CDR1 SGHVS and CDR2 FNYEAQ come from the germline V gene. Here the CDR3 DNA reads TGTGCCAGCAGCCCCTGGGGCGGGGGTACAGATACGCAGTATTTT. This translates into CASSPWGGGTDTQYF.

This clonotype turned up a few times. The V gene is TRBV14, the J gene TRBJ1-4, with TRBD1 identical over 7 bases. CDR1 is SGHDN and CDR2 is FVKESK in the germline V gene. The CDR3 is made up of 16 amino acids. V was pared by 6 bases and J by 1 base, with 8 bases of the junction left unmatched. In nucleotides, the CDR3 is TGTGCCAGCAGTGGGGGACAGAGAAGAACTAATGAAAAACTGTTTTTT. Translated: CASSGGQRRTNEKLFF.

Note on this clonotype: Because the CDR3's place on the DNA is in doubt, the DNA is left out and the CDR3 is given as listed by TCRdb. The chain is built from TRBV6-5 and TRBJ1-1; TRBD1 reflects the table's D call only, with no check against the DNA. The germline V gene has CDR1 MNHEY and CDR2 SVGAGI. The CDR3 totals 13 residues, both ends included. The CDR3 is CASRITGARSFLW.

This clonotype occurred a few times. The chain links TRBV5-1 to TRBJ2-7, with 9 bases identical to TRBD2. J gave up 3 bases and V 2 bases, and 6 bases lay outside the gene matches. Germline V lookup: CDR1 SGHRS, CDR2 YFSETQ. This CDR3 comprises 15 residues. The CDR3 protein is CASSFGAGGFYEQYV. For the CDR3, the DNA is TGCGCCAGCAGCTTTGGAGCGGGGGGATTCTACGAGCAGTACGTC.

The sample holds a few counts of this clonotype. V usage is TRBV4-2 and J usage is TRBJ1-1, with unresolved D. This CDR3 contains 15 residues. The V gene lost 1 base and the J gene lost 1 base, with 10 bases spanning the gap. The germline V gene has CDR1 LGHNA and CDR2 YNFKEQ. The CDR3 protein is CASSQGRESNTEAFF. The DNA of the CDR3 is TGTGCCAGCAGCCAAGGACGGGAATCGAACACTGAAGCTTTCTTT.

In its sample, this clonotype was seen a few times. V usage is TRBV6-1 and J usage is TRBJ1-1, with 8 bases that match TRBD1. Germline V CDR1 and CDR2: MNHNS, SASEGT. J gave up 5 bases and V 6 bases, and 11 bases lay outside the gene matches. The CDR3 consists of 15 residues. The chain's CDR3 is CASRELGQGWTEAFF. CDR3 nucleotides: TGTGCCAGCAGAGAGCTCGGACAGGGTTGGACTGAAGCTTTCTTT.

The chain combines TRBV7-3 with TRBJ2-3; 11 bases are shared with TRBD1. CDR1 and CDR2 (germline): SGHTA, FQGTGA. Unmatched junction bases numbered 7, after V lost 4 bases and J lost 4 bases. The CDR3 loop spans 16 amino acids. The CDR3 loop reads CASSSTRDRGADTQYF. The DNA for the CDR3 is TGTGCCAGCAGCTCAACCCGGGACAGGGGGGCAGATACGCAGTATTTT.

This clonotype came up a few times. This chain joins TRBV12-3 or TRBV12-4 and TRBJ1-1; D is perhaps TRBD1 (6 bases). The CDR3 has 13 residues. The V and J ends lost 6 bases and 2 bases respectively, with 10 bases between them. The CDR3 reads CASRRTENTEAFF. The CDR3 DNA reads TGTGCCAGCAGGAGGACAGAAAACACTGAAGCTTTCTTT.

This clonotype was detected a few times. The chain recombines TRBV4-3 with TRBJ2-5; 9 bases line up with TRBD1. The CDR3 contains 15 residues. CDR1 and CDR2 (germline): LGHNA, YSLEER. The trim removed 1 base at V and 5 bases at J, leaving 5 bases unmatched. The CDR3 loop is CASSQAGTGPETQYF. DNA of the CDR3: TGCGCCAGCAGCCAAGCCGGGACAGGGCCCGAGACCCAGTACTTC.

The rearrangement joins TRBV4-3 to TRBJ1-1; tentatively, D is TRBD1 (6 bases). V was shortened by 0 bases and J by 4 bases, with 15 bases between the two germline ends. This CDR3 is 16 amino acids long. In germline, CDR1 is LGHNA, CDR2 YSLEER. The CDR3 region is CASSQDHRARATEAFF. CDR3 DNA: TGCGCCAGCAGCCAAGATCACAGGGCGCGGGCCACTGAAGCTTTCTTT.

There are a few counts of this clonotype. The genes are TRBV2 and TRBJ1-6; no reliable D call. Looked up from germline, CDR1 is SNHLY and CDR2 is FYNNEI. V dropped 3 bases and J dropped 5 bases, with 11 bases sitting between them. The CDR3 length is 15 residues. The CDR3: CASSEGRLHNSPLHF. In DNA form, the CDR3 reads TGTGCCAGCAGTGAGGGCAGGCTACATAATTCACCCCTCCACTTT.

The chain is built from TRBV7-2 and TRBJ2-1; 11 bases align to TRBD2. J gave up 6 bases and V 5 bases, and 6 bases lay outside the gene matches. Germline V gives CDR1 SGHTA, CDR2 FQGNSA. This CDR3 region has 15 residues. CDR3 sequence (DNA): TGTGCCAGCAGCCTAACTAGCGGGGGTTTCAATGAGCAGTTCTTC. Translating gives CASSLTSGGFNEQFF.